This passage covers 14 T cell receptor beta chains from one sample sequenced in a study of cytomegalovirus exposure and HLA in healthy donors. This PCR relied on a set of 60 Vbeta primers and 13 Jbeta primers. Produced via immunoSEQ multiplex PCR; TCRdb's table is partial and in-frame only. The sample records 25,000 to 40,000 clones, about three fifths being singletons. Sequencing input: PBMCs. All receptors come from a man between 50 and 59 years old in good health and CMV-seropositive.

This clone was detected a few times. The rearrangement joins TRBV6-1 to TRBJ1-3, with D uncertain. This CDR3 has 16 residues. Trimming cost V 2 bases and J 0 bases, with 11 bases left between them. The germline V gene has CDR1 MNHNS and CDR2 SASEGT. The CDR3 DNA reads as TGTGCCAGCAGTGAAATGGCCAGGTACTCTGGAAACACCATATATTTT. This translates into CASSEMARYSGNTIYF.

This chain uses TRBV7-2 with TRBJ2-5; a possible D gene is TRBD1 (5 bases). This CDR3 comprises 15 residues. V lost 2 bases and J 2 bases, leaving 12 bases between the germline ends. The germline CDR1 and CDR2 sequences are SGHTA and FQGNSA. The CDR3 nucleotides are TGTGCCAGCAGCTTAATAGCCAACAGGCAAGAGACCCAGTACTTC. Residues: CASSLIANRQETQYF.

The rearrangement links TRBV25-1 to TRBJ2-5, with TRBD2 matching over 7 bases. V dropped 6 bases and J dropped 3; count of bases not matched to a gene: 4. CDR1 is MGHDK, CDR2 SYGVNS, per germline. The CDR3 has 13 residues. The DNA for the CDR3 is TGTGCCAGCAGCGAGGGAGGGGAAGAGACCCAGTACTTC. Its protein is CASSEGGEETQYF.

V is TRBV13 and J is TRBJ2-1; 8 positions agree with TRBD1. The CDR3 runs to 12 residues. Germline V lookup: CDR1 PRHDT, CDR2 FYEKMQ (reference sequence). Losses at the gene ends were 5 bases for V and 8 bases for J; bases not matched to a gene: 2. The CDR3 loop is CASSAQGDEQFF. The CDR3 bases are TGTGCCAGCAGCGCACAGGGGGATGAGCAGTTCTTC.

The V and J genes are TRBV6-1 and TRBJ2-5; TRBD2 agrees at 8 bases. Germline V gives CDR1 MNHNS, CDR2 SASEGT. The V gene end was trimmed by 6 bases and the J gene end by 2 bases; junction bases not matched to a gene: 8. CDR3 length equals 15 residues. Written as DNA, the CDR3 is TGTGCCAGCAGCCGGTCTAGCGGGTATCAAGAGACCCAGTACTTC. Residues: CASSRSSGYQETQYF.

The chain links TRBV29-1 to TRBJ2-1; no reliable D call. CDR3 size: 12 residues. V was cut by 4 bases and J by 0 bases, with 4 bases left in between. CDR1 and CDR2 from the germline V gene are SQVTM and ANQGSEA. In DNA, the CDR3 is TGCAGCGTTGGTAGCTCCTACAATGAGCAGTTCTTC. Translation gives CSVGSSYNEQFF.

This clone was detected only a few times. The CDR3 DNA is TGTGCCAGCAGCTTAGCCGGGGGTGGCACTGAAGCTTTCTTT. It codes for CASSLAGGGTEAFF. The chain links TRBV7-9 to TRBJ1-1, with TRBD1 as a possible D gene (5 bases). The ends were cut back, 0 bases at V and 4 bases at J, with 9 bases in the middle. This CDR3 region has 14 residues. Germline V gene lookup returns CDR1 SEHNR and CDR2 FQNEAQ (reference sequence).

In this sample, this clone turned up a few times. V and J are TRBV4-2 and TRBJ2-2; D unclear. Trimming removed 1 base from V and 5 bases from J, with 5 bases in between. Germline V gene sequence: CDR1 LGHNA, CDR2 YNFKEQ. The CDR3 is made up of 13 amino acids. The CDR3 region is CASSQGETGELFF. CDR3 coding DNA: TGTGCCAGCAGCCAAGGAGAAACCGGGGAGCTGTTTTTT.

The chain carries TRBV6-6 and TRBJ2-5, with TRBD1 identical over 8 bases. With 3 bases clipped from V and 5 bases from J, the junction kept 11 bases outside the gene matches. CDR1 and CDR2 (germline): MNHNY, SVGAGI (reference sequence). The CDR3 has 16 residues. CDR3 loop: CASSYRIQGAGETQYF. The CDR3 region has the DNA TGTGCCAGCAGTTATCGCATTCAGGGGGCTGGGGAGACCCAGTACTTC.

This chain uses TRBV29-1 with TRBJ2-3; D gene ambiguous. CDR1 and CDR2 from the germline V gene are SQVTM and ANQGSEA. V was cut by 5 bases and J by 5 bases, with 11 bases left in between. The CDR3 sequence is 12 residues long. CDR3 loop: CSVSVFGDTQYF. The CDR3 nucleotides are TGCAGCGTTTCCGTCTTCGGAGATACGCAGTATTTT.

This clone has more than one count but fewer than ten. The V call is TRBV19, the J call TRBJ1-1; D perhaps matches TRBD1 (5 bases). This CDR3 has 13 amino acids. Germline assignment: CDR1 LNHDA and CDR2 SQIVND (reference sequence). Trimming shortened V by 0 bases and J by 7 bases, and 9 bases separated the two germline ends. The CDR3 sequence is CASSIDRGVEAFF. CDR3 nucleotides: TGTGCCAGTAGTATAGATCGGGGGGTTGAAGCTTTCTTT.

This clone was observed once. The J gene is TRBJ1-5, the V gene TRBV5-1; 12 positions agree with TRBD1. Trimming took 4 bases from V and 5 from J; bases not matched to a gene: 4. The CDR3 covers 15 residues. CDR1 SGHRS and CDR2 YFSETQ come from the germline V gene. Written as DNA, the CDR3 is TGCGCCAGCAGCCGGGACAGGGGGCCTGATCAGCCCCAGCATTTT. Its translation is CASSRDRGPDQPQHF.

The chain recombines TRBV2 with TRBJ2-1; 10 bases align to TRBD2. The CDR3 runs to 18 residues. With V trimmed by 3 bases and J by 3 bases, 11 bases remained unmatched. CDR1 is SNHLY, CDR2 FYNNEI, per germline. The CDR3 DNA reads TGTGCCAGCAGTGATCCCCTAGCGGGAGCTGGGTTCTACAATGAGCAGTTCTTC. This codes for CASSDPLAGAGFYNEQFF.

This clone was found a few times. The CDR3 DNA reads as TGTGCCAGCAGCTCTTATGGACAGGATCGATTAGAGACCCAGTACTTC. It specifies CASSSYGQDRLETQYF. V and J are TRBV7-2 and TRBJ2-5; 7 nucleotides line up with TRBD1. Trimming took 4 bases from V and 4 from J; bases not matched to a gene: 12. The germline V gene encodes CDR1 SGHTA and CDR2 FQGNSA. The CDR3 loop spans 16 amino acids.